Listed here are 13 T cell receptor beta chains from one sample, sequenced in a study of cytomegalovirus exposure and HLA in healthy donors (dated by TCRdb to the late 2010s). Library generation was performed with the immunoSEQ multiplex PCR assay. The multiplex PCR relied on a mix of 60 forward primers for TCR Vbeta segments and 13 reverse primers for TCR Jbeta segments. TCRdb retrieved this table from immuneACCESS and kept in-frame rearrangements only. Not all clones are present; in checked studies, unresolved V genes account for under half, and no reason is known for the remainder. For this sample the table gives 58,000 or so clones, of which roughly 80% were detected only once. The ten largest clones take up less than 25% of the sample. Sequencing input: PBMCs. Source of these receptors: a woman between 40 and 55 years old in good health and CMV-seropositive.

The chain links TRBV5-4 to TRBJ1-1; TRBD1 agrees at 8 bases. Germline V gene lookup returns CDR1 SGHNT and CDR2 YYREEE (reference sequence). V shed 2 bases and J 2 bases; nucleotides not matched to a gene: 5. The CDR3 is 15 amino acids. The DNA for the CDR3 is TGTGCCAGCAGCTTACCGACAGGGGATAACACTGAAGCTTTCTTT. It specifies CASSLPTGDNTEAFF.

The chain carries TRBV2 and TRBJ2-3, with D perhaps TRBD2 (5 bases). CDR1 is SNHLY, CDR2 FYNNEI, per germline. Trimming left V 8 bases short and J 4 bases short, with 10 bases between. The CDR3 contains 12 residues. The CDR3 DNA is TGTGCCAGCGCTTATAGCGCAGATACGCAGTATTTT. Its translation: CASAYSADTQYF.

V is TRBV9 and J is TRBJ2-2, with no clear D. Trimming left V 3 bases short and J 7 bases short, with 7 bases between. The CDR3 spans 12 residues. Germline V gene data show CDR1 as SGDLS and CDR2 as YYNGEE. The CDR3 nucleotides read TGTGCCAGCAGCGGCTACGACGGGGAGCTGTTTTTT. It codes for CASSGYDGELFF.

The chain combines TRBV19 with TRBJ2-3; 13 positions match TRBD2. The ends lost 4 bases at V and 5 bases at J; junction bases unmatched: 3. The CDR3 has 15 amino acids. Per the germline V gene, CDR1 is LNHDA and CDR2 is SQIVND (reference sequence). The CDR3 nucleotides are TGTGCCAGTAGTAGCACTAGCGGGGGGGGAGATACGCAGTATTTT. Its protein product is CASSSTSGGGDTQYF.

The V and J genes are TRBV5-6 and TRBJ2-2, with D maybe TRBD1 (6 bases). This CDR3 is 15 amino acids long. Trimming shortened V by 4 bases and J by 1 base, and 11 bases separated the two germline ends. Germline V CDR1 and CDR2: SGHDT, YYEEEE. For the CDR3, the DNA is TGTGCCAGCAGCCTCGGGACACAGAACACCGGGGAGCTGTTTTTT. Protein product: CASSLGTQNTGELFF.

This clone was counted a few times. The rearrangement joins TRBV21-1 to TRBJ1-2; TRBD1, the table's D call, was not compared with the DNA. TRBV21-1 is recorded as a pseudogene. This CDR3 is built from 13 residues. The CDR3 is CASSKRGTVGYTF. CDR3 DNA: TGTGCCAGCAGCAAAAGGGGGACAGTAGGCTACACCTTC.

The chain combines TRBV7-9 with TRBJ2-7; unclear D gene. The V gene's germline CDR1 is SEHNR and CDR2 FQNEAQ (reference sequence). CDR3 length equals 11 residues. Trimming stripped 5 bases from V and 5 bases from J, with 7 bases between. CDR3: CASSITHEQYF. The DNA of the CDR3 is TGTGCCAGCAGCATAACTCACGAGCAGTACTTC.

V usage is TRBV15 and J usage is TRBJ1-2; a weak D match, TRBD1 (6 bases). Per germline, CDR1 LNHNV and CDR2 YYDKDF (reference sequence). This CDR3 spans 13 amino acids. V shed 4 bases and J shed 8 bases, with 14 bases lying between them. Here the CDR3 reads CATSNGPGGGYTF. Written as DNA, the CDR3 is TGTGCCACCAGCAACGGGCCGGGGGGCGGCTACACCTTC.

This clone was seen more than once but under ten times. The chain has TRBV10-1 and TRBJ1-1, with D hard to call. Germline V gives CDR1 WNHNN, CDR2 SYGVQD (reference sequence). The V and J ends lost 0 bases and 0 bases respectively, with 5 bases between them. The CDR3 extends over 14 amino acids. The CDR3 region is CASSESRLNTEAFF. CDR3 DNA: TGCGCCAGCAGTGAGTCGAGATTGAACACTGAAGCTTTCTTT.

The CDR3 protein is CASSFRGVYEQYF. The CDR3 nucleotides are TGTGCCAGCAGCTTTCGGGGAGTCTACGAGCAGTACTTC. V gene TRBV5-8 combines with J gene TRBJ2-7; a weak D match, TRBD2 (5 bases). Per the germline V gene, CDR1 is SGHTS and CDR2 is YDEGEE. This CDR3 comprises 13 residues. Trimming removed 2 bases at V and 3 bases at J, with 9 bases between.

This rearrangement joins TRBV5-1 to TRBJ2-2; TRBD1 matches 9 bases. V lost 4 bases to trimming and J lost 8 bases; unmatched junction nucleotides: 6. In germline, CDR1 is SGHRS, CDR2 YFSETQ. The CDR3 covers 14 residues. CDR3 in amino acids: CASSEGQGAGELFF. The CDR3 bases are TGCGCCAGCAGCGAGGGACAGGGAGCGGGGGAGCTGTTTTTT. The full variable domain, completed using reference TRBV5-1 and TRBJ2-2, is KAGVTQTPRYLIKTRGQQVTLSCSPISGHRSVSWYQQTPGQGLQFLFEYFSETQRNKGNFPGRFSGRQFSNSRSEMNVSTLELGDSALYLCASSEGQGAGELFFGEGSRLTVL.

The chain recombines TRBV7-3 with TRBJ2-1; TRBD2 matches 12 bases. The CDR3 runs 15 residues. CDR1 SGHTA and CDR2 FQGTGA come from the germline V gene. The ends lost 5 bases at V and 8 bases at J; junction bases unmatched: 7. CDR3 region: CASSPSGGARYEQFF. CDR3 DNA: TGTGCCAGCAGCCCTAGCGGGGGGGCACGATATGAGCAGTTCTTC.

This clone has more than one count but fewer than ten. The chain couples TRBV4-1 to TRBJ2-4; 11 nucleotides agree with TRBD2. The CDR3 has 19 residues. Losses at the gene ends were 0 bases for V and 0 bases for J; bases not matched to a gene: 7. Germline CDR1 is MGHRA and CDR2 is YSYEKL. CDR3 sequence (DNA): TGCGCCAGCAGCCAAGAAGGGACTAGCGGTGGGCTAGCCAAAAACATTCAGTACTTC. This translates into CASSQEGTSGGLAKNIQYF.